This T cell receptor beta chain was sequenced during a study of response to subunit inactivated influenza vaccine. The germline gives CDR1 LGHNA, CDR2 YSLEER. The CDR3 contains 18 residues. After removal of 0 bases from V and 5 bases from J, the junction contained 10 bases not matched to a gene. TCRdb reprocessed the RT-PCR reads via MiXCR and lists one record per CDR3 protein. Seen here are about 650,000 distinct CDR3 sequences, 15% to 19% observed once, and the top ten hold around a tenth. The chain employs TRBV4-3 and TRBJ2-2; 9 nucleotides agree with TRBD1. The material sequenced was PBMCs from blood, taken less than 13 days after vaccination. The receptor was isolated from a man aged 50-60 years who received an inactivated influenza vaccine. CDR3 sequence: CASSQEPVHGTGTGELFF. CDR3 DNA: TGCGCCAGCAGCCAAGAGCCGGTCCACGGGACAGGGACCGGGGAGCTGTTTTTT.